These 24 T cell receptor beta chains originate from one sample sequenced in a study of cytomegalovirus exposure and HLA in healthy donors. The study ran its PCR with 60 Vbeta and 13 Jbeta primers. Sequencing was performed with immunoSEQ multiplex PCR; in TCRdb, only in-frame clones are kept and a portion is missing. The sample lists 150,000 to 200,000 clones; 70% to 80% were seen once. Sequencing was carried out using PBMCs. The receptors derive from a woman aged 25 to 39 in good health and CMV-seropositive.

CDR3 region: CASSPGQVPNYGYTF. DNA of the CDR3: TGCGCCAGCAGCCCCGGACAGGTACCTAACTATGGCTACACCTTC. The gene calls are TRBV5-1 and TRBJ1-2; 7 positions agree with TRBD1. The CDR3 sequence is 15 residues long. CDR1 is SGHRS, CDR2 YFSETQ, per germline. V lost 4 bases and J lost 0; bases outside the gene matches: 6.

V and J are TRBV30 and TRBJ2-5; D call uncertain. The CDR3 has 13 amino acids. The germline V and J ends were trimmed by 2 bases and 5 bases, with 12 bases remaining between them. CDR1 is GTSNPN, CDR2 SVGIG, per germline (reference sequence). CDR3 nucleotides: TGTGCCTGGAGTCTCGTCGGGTTGGAGACCCAGTACTTC. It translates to CAWSLVGLETQYF. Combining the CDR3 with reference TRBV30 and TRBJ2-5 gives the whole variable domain SQTIHQWPATLVQPVGSPLSLECTVEGTSNPNLYWYRQAAGRGLQLLFYSVGIGQISSEVPQNLSASRPQDRQFILSSKKLLLSDSGFYLCAWSLVGLETQYFGPGTRLLVL.

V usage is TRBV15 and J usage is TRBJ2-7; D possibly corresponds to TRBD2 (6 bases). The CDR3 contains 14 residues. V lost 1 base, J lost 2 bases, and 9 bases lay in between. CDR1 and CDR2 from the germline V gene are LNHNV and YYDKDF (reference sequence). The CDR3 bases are TGTGCCACCAGCAGAGCGTGGGGGGCCTACGAGCAGTACTTC. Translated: CATSRAWGAYEQYF.

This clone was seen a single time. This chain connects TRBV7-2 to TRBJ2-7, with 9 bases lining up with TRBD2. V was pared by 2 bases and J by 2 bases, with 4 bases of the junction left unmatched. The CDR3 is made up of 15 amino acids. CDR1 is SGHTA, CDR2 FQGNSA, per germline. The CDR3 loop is CASSLLSGRPYEQYF. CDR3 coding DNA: TGTGCCAGCAGCTTATTAAGCGGGAGGCCCTACGAGCAGTACTTC.

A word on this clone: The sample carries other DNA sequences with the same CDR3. The CDR3 loop reads CASSLTGGNTIYF. CDR3 DNA sequence: TGCGCCAGCAGCTTGACAGGGGGAAACACCATATATTTT. V gene TRBV5-1 combines with J gene TRBJ1-3, with D possibly matching TRBD1 (6 bases). The CDR3 contains 13 residues. V was clipped by 1 base and J by 4 bases, with 6 bases between them. Germline assignment: CDR1 SGHRS and CDR2 YFSETQ.

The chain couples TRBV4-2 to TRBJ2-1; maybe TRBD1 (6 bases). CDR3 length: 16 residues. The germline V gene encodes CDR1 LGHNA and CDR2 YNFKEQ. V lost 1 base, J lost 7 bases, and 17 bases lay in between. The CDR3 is CASSQVRTAIGNEQFF. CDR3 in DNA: TGTGCCAGCAGCCAAGTTAGGACAGCCATCGGAAATGAGCAGTTCTTC.

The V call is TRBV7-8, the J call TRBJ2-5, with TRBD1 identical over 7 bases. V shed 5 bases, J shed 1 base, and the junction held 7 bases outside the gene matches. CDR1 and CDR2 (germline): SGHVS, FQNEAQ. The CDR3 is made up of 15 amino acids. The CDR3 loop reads CASSPDRALQETQYF. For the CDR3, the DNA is TGTGCCAGCAGCCCTGACAGGGCCCTCCAAGAGACCCAGTACTTC. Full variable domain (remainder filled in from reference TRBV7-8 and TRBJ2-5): GAGVSQSPRYKVAKRGQDVALRCDPISGHVSLFWYQQALGQGPEFLTYFQNEAQLDKSGLPSDRFFAERPEGSVSTLKIQRTQQEDSAVYLCASSPDRALQETQYFGPGTRLLVL.

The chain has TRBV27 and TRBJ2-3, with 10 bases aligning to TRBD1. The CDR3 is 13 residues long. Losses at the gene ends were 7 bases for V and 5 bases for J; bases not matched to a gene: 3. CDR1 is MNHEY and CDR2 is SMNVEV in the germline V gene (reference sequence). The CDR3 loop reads CASNDRGLDTQYF. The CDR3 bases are TGTGCCAGCAACGACAGGGGGCTAGATACGCAGTATTTT.

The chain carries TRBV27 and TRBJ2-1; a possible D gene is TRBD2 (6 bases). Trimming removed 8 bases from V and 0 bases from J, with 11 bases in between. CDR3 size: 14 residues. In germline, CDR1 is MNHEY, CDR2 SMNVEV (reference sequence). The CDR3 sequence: CASSGGSSYNEQFF. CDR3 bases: TGTGCCAGCTCTGGAGGGAGCTCCTACAATGAGCAGTTCTTC.

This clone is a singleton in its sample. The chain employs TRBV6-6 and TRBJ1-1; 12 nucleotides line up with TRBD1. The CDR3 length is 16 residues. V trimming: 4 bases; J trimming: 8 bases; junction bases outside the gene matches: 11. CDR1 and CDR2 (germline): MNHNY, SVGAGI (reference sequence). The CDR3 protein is CASSLLGTGGGVEAFF. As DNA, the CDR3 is TGTGCCAGCAGTTTATTGGGGACAGGGGGCGGAGTAGAAGCTTTCTTT.

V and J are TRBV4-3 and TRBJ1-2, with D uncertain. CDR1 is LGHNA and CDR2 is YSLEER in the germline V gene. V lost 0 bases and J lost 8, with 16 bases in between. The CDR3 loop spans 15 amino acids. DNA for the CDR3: TGCGCCAGCAGCCAAGAGGTGGAGGACCGCAGGGGCTACACCTTC. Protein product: CASSQEVEDRRGYTF.

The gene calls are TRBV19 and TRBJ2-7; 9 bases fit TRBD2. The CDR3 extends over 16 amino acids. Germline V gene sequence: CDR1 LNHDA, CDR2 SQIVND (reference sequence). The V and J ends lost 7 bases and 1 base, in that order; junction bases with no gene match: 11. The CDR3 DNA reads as TGTGCCAGTACGATGGTAGCGGGGGACCAATCCTACGAGCAGTACTTC. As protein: CASTMVAGDQSYEQYF.

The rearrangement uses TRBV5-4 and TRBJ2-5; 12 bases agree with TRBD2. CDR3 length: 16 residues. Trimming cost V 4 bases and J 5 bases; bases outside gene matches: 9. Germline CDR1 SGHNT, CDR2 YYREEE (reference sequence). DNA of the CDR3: TGTGCCAGCAGCCCCACCCTAGCGGGAGGGCGTGAGACCCAGTACTTC. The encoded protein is CASSPTLAGGRETQYF.

The CDR3 bases are TGTGCCAGTAACGGGGGGTTGGGGCAAGAGACCCAGTACTTC. Translation: CASNGGLGQETQYF. J is TRBJ2-5 and V is TRBV19, with 7 positions matching TRBD2. Trimming at V came to 7 bases and at J to 2 bases, leaving 7 bases not matched to a gene. This CDR3 is 14 amino acids long. Germline V lookup: CDR1 LNHDA, CDR2 SQIVND (reference sequence).

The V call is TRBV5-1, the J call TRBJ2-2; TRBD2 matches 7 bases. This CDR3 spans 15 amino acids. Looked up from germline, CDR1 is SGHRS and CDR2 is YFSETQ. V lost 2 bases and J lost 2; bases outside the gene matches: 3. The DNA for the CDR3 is TGCGCCAGCAGCTTTCGGGACTATAACACCGGGGAGCTGTTTTTT. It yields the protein CASSFRDYNTGELFF.

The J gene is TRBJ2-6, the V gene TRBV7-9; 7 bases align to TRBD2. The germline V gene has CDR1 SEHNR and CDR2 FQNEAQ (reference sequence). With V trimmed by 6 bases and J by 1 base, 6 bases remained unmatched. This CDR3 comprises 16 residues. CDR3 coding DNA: TGTGCCAGCAGGGGGTGGGGGGGGTCTGGGGCCAACGTCCTGACTTTC. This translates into CASRGWGGSGANVLTF.

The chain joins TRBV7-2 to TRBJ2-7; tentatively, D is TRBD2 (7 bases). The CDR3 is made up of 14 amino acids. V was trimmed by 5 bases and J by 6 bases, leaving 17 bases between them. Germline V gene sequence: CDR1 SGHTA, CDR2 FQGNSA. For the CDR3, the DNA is TGTGCCAGCAGCCTCCGGGGGGCTGGGGCCGAGCAGTACTTC. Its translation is CASSLRGAGAEQYF.

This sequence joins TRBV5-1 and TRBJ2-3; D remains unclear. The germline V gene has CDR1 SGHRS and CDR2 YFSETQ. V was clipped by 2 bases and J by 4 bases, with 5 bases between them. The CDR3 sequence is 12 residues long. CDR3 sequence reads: CASSFRADTQYF. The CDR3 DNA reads TGCGCCAGCAGCTTTAGAGCAGATACGCAGTATTTT. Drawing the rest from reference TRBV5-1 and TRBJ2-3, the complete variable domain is KAGVTQTPRYLIKTRGQQVTLSCSPISGHRSVSWYQQTPGQGLQFLFEYFSETQRNKGNFPGRFSGRQFSNSRSEMNVSTLELGDSALYLCASSFRADTQYFGPGTRLTVL.

The CDR3 DNA reads TGTGCCAGCAGCTTAGACAGCATAGAGACCCAGTACTTC. Translated: CASSLDSIETQYF. This chain links TRBV7-8 with TRBJ2-5; no clear D gene. Germline-derived CDR1 and CDR2 are SGHVS and FQNEAQ. The CDR3 spans 13 residues. The V and J ends lost 1 base and 4 bases respectively, with 7 bases between them.

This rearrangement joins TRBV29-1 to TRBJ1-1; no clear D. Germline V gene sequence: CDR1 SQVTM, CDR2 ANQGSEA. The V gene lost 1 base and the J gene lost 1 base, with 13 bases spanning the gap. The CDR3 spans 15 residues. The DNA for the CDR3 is TGCAGCGTTGAAGCCCCCTTCCCAGGGAACACTGAAGCTTTCTTT. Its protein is CSVEAPFPGNTEAFF.

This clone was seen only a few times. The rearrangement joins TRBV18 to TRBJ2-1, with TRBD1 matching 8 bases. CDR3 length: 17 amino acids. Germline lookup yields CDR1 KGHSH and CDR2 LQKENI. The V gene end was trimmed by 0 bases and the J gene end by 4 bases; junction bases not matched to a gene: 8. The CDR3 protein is CASSPPTGAQPYNEQFF. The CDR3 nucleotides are TGTGCCAGCTCACCACCGACAGGGGCGCAACCATACAATGAGCAGTTCTTC.

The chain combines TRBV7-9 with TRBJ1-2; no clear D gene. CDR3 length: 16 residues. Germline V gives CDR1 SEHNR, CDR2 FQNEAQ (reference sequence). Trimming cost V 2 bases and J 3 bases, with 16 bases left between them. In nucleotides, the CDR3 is TGTGCCAGCAGCTTAATACCCCGGAACGGGTACTATGGCTACACCTTC. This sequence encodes CASSLIPRNGYYGYTF.

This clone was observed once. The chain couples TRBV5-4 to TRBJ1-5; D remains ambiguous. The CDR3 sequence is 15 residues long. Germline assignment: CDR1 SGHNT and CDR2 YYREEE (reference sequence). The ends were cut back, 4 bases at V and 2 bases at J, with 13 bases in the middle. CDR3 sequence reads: CASSPRPGGNQPQHF. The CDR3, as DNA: TGTGCCAGCAGCCCAAGGCCAGGCGGCAATCAGCCCCAGCATTTT.

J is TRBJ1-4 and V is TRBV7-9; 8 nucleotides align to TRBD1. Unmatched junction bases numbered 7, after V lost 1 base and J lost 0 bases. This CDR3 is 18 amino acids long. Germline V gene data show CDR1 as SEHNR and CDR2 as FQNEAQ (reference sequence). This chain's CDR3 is CASSLGTGGAATNEKLFF. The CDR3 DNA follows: TGTGCCAGCAGCTTAGGTACAGGGGGGGCCGCAACTAATGAAAAACTGTTTTTT. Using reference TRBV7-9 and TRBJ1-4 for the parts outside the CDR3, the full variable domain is DTGVSQNPRHKITKRGQNVTFRCDPISEHNRLYWYRQTLGQGPEFLTYFQNEAQLEKSRLLSDRFSAERPKGSFSTLEIQRTEQGDSAMYLCASSLGTGGAATNEKLFFGSGTQLSVL.